These T cell receptor beta chains were read from a single sample in a study of human T cells and chemical hapten exposure. Via MiXCR, TCRdb re-called the RACE reads, giving one row per CDR3 protein. The data hold 95,000 to 130,000 distinct CDR3 sequences, with around 10% observed a single time. The sample was whole blood, taken in connection with sensitization to the hapten diphenylcyclopropenone (DPC). These receptors all come from a woman between 50 and 59 years old with alopecia areata. Some clones in this sample may be carry-over from other donors' samples. The CDR3 runs from the conserved cysteine through the conserved F or W.

v_call	j_call	cdr3_aa
TRBV28	TRBJ1-2	CASSPEVRGWEGYTF
TRBV7-9	TRBJ1-6	CASSSTTSPLHF
TRBV6-5	TRBJ1-4	CASSRWKTNEKLFF
TRBV6-2/TRBV6-3	TRBJ2-5	CASSPTGLDQETQYF
TRBV28	TRBJ1-2	CASSFSLIYGYTF
TRBV4-3	TRBJ2-6	CASSQDVAPGANVLTF
TRBV7-9	TRBJ2-3	CASSLTGRATDTQYF
TRBV6-6	TRBJ2-1	CASSSQSPGREQFF
TRBV19	TRBJ2-3	CASPPDRGRRLDTQYF
TRBV3-1	TRBJ2-1	CASSPLPGVSAEQFF
TRBV7-6	TRBJ1-2	CASSSTSEGMYGYTF
TRBV29-1	TRBJ2-7	CSVTSPEIYEQYF
TRBV29-1	TRBJ2-2	CSVVFGAGELFF
TRBV5-1	TRBJ2-6	CASSPASGANVLTF
TRBV6-5	TRBJ1-2	CASSLTGRNYGYTF
TRBV28	TRBJ2-7	CASRDGFPPYEQYF
TRBV18	TRBJ1-2	CASSPLEECCGYTF
TRBV28	TRBJ1-4	CASSHYATNEKLFF
TRBV6-2/TRBV6-3	TRBJ1-3	CASRTTGLSGNTIYF
TRBV29-1	TRBJ1-4	CSVVPEANEKLFF
TRBV6-1	TRBJ2-3	CASSPTTSGDTQYF
TRBV3-1	TRBJ2-6	CASSSRGGANVLTF
TRBV9	TRBJ1-2	CASSREYRYGYTF
TRBV5-1	TRBJ1-4	CASSLQDRVNEKLFF
TRBV7-2	TRBJ1-2	CASSLALQAIYGYTF